Sequencing of this T cell receptor beta chain was carried out in a study of OX40 agonist ivuxolimab in advanced cancers. Study-level background: Ivuxolimab was an agonistic, fully human IgG2 monoclonal antibody directed against OX40 (CD134), a costimulatory receptor. Partial responses occurred in three dose-escalation patients: two with cutaneous melanoma and one with hepatocellular carcinoma. Patients were allowed to have had prior anti-PD-1, anti-PD-L1 or anti-CTLA-4 therapy, and approximately 39% of the dose-escalation patients had been treated with checkpoint inhibitors. The point of sequencing TCRbeta in the periphery was to test whether ivuxolimab changed TCR sequence diversity and drove clonal T-cell expansion. The paper reports the monotherapy dose-escalation portion (N of about 51 patients) of the phase I ivuxolimab trial. In the dose-escalation cohort, more than 75% of patients were male, and the mean age was around 60 years, with a range of 23 to 79. Intravenous ivuxolimab was administered to patients every 2 weeks at six dose levels: 0.01, 0.1, 0.3, 1.5, 3 and 10 mg/kg. Among the roughly 50 dose-escalation patients, approximately 20 had hepatocellular carcinoma, approximately 15 melanoma, 9 renal cell carcinoma and 9 head and neck cancer.

To sequence the TCRbeta CDR3 region, genomic DNA was isolated from the sorted cells. The immunoSEQ Assay was used to sequence the TCRbeta CDR3 regions. The table was pulled from immuneACCESS by TCRdb, which kept in-frame rearrangements only. Such tables lose some clones; where checked, under half of the loss comes from unresolved V genes, and the rest has no known cause. The sample table shows 70,000 or so clones, and about four fifths are seen once. The ten most abundant clones make up 1.2% of the sample. Patients with autoimmune disease history or receiving systemic immunosuppression were excluded from the trial. Peripheral blood for TCR sequencing was collected from all dose cohorts at baseline, on cycle 4 day 1, and on cycle 7 day 1. Samples were obtained from an open-label, multicenter, first-in-human phase I dose-escalation trial of ivuxolimab. Adults with locally advanced or metastatic head and neck squamous cell, hepatocellular, melanoma or renal cell carcinoma were enrolled in the trial. Before TCR sequencing, CD4+ and CD8+ T cells were separately sorted from peripheral blood.

Sequences MNHNY (CDR1) and SVGAGI (CDR2) are obtained from the germline V gene (reference sequence). The CDR3 sequence holds 14 residues, the cysteine and phenylalanine included. This entry keeps only the CDR3 DNA: 42 bases, framed from base 1. As to this clone: This receptor's antigen is unknown. The junction departs from germline at one end; a sequencing error may be responsible.

What the study reported, not specific to this receptor: Low levels of normalized T-cell clonal expansion were also seen in some patients who did not respond. Which antigens the clonally expanded peripheral T cells were specific for was not determined. After ivuxolimab, expanded clones were on average more numerous among CD8+ T cells than among CD4+ T cells. Clonal expansion of both CD4+ and CD8+ blood T cells was observed from baseline to week 6 at doses 0.1 to 3.0 mg/kg. In the 0.1-3.0 mg/kg groups, partial responders were among the patients with the lowest normalized peripheral clonal expansion, particularly in CD8+ T cells.

The chain is encoded by TRBV6-6 joined to TRBJ1-2; 12 of the junction bases match TRBD1. This clonotype was sampled from an adult with an advanced solid tumor such as melanoma, head and neck, liver or kidney cancer. The sequenced sample was CD4+ or CD8+ T cells sorted from blood, obtained in a trial of the OX40 agonist ivuxolimab. The DNA sequence is given as TGTGCCAGCAGGGGACAGGGGGCGAACTCTGGCTACACCTTC. Translated, this is CASRGQGANSGYTF.